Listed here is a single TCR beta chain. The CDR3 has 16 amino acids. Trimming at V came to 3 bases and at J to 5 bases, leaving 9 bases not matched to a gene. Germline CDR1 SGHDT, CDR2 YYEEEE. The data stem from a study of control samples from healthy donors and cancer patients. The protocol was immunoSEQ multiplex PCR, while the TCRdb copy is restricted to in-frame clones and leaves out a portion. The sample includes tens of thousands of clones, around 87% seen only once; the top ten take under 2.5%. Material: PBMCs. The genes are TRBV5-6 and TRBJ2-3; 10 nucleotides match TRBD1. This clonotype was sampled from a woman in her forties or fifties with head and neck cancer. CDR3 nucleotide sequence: TGTGCCAGCAGCTCCTTAGGACAGGGGGTGGTAGATACGCAGTATTTT. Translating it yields CASSSLGQGVVDTQYF.